These T cell receptor beta chains were read from a single sample in a study of identical twins. TCRdb used MiXCR to reprocess the 5' RACE reads, holding one entry per CDR3 protein. The data hold 700,000 or so distinct CDR3 sequences, with less than 10% observed a single time. This sample also belongs to another study, concerning yellow fever vaccine responses in identical twins.

Sequences were obtained from PBMCs. These receptors were taken from a young woman in good health. CDR3s include the opening cysteine and the closing phenylalanine or tryptophan. The D gene is left open where the match is weak. Clone size appears in some rows only: once, few, many, or a class for an expanded clone.

d_call	cdr3_length	clone_size	v_call	j_call	cdr3_nt	cdr3_aa
-	15	few	TRBV28	TRBJ2-5	TGTGCCAGCAGTCGCCCCGGGACGGGCCAAGAGACCCAGTACTTC	CASSRPGTGQETQYF
-	12	once	TRBV7-9	TRBJ1-2	TGTGCCAGCAGCTTCAACAGGGATGGCTACACCTTC	CASSFNRDGYTF
TRBD1	13	-	TRBV5-1	TRBJ2-3	TGCGCCAGACGGGACAGTAGCACAGATACGCAGTATTTT	CARRDSSTDTQYF
TRBD2	16	-	TRBV12-3/TRBV12-4	TRBJ2-6	TGTGCCAGCAGTCTAGCGGGAGGGCAAGGGGCCAACGTCCTGACTTTC	CASSLAGGQGANVLTF
-	13	many	TRBV4-3	TRBJ1-1	TGCGCCAGCAGCCGAGGACAGAGCACTGAAGCTTTCTTT	CASSRGQSTEAFF
TRBD2	18	many	TRBV10-3	TRBJ2-7	TGTGCCATCAGTGGCACGACCGGGACTAGCGGGGGATACTACGAGCAGTACTTC	CAISGTTGTSGGYYEQYF
TRBD1	16	many	TRBV12-3/TRBV12-4	TRBJ1-2	TGTGCCAGCAGTCACTCCGGGACAGGGGGCTGGTATGGCTACACCTTC	CASSHSGTGGWYGYTF
-	18	few	TRBV11-1	TRBJ1-1	TGTGCCAGCAGCAACCCCAGGTGGGGAGGGAAACCGAACACTGAAGCTTTCTTT	CASSNPRWGGKPNTEAFF
-	17	-	TRBV6-4	TRBJ2-5	TGTGCCAGCAGTGACTCGATTCGGTGGCGGAGTAAAGAGACCCAGTACTTC	CASSDSIRWRSKETQYF
TRBD2	20	few	TRBV12-3/TRBV12-4	TRBJ2-3	TGTGCCAGCAGCCGACCCTGGACTAGCGGGGGGGCCTTGGGCACAGATACGCAGTATTTT	CASSRPWTSGGALGTDTQYF
-	15	-	TRBV7-3	TRBJ2-2	TGTGCCAGCAGCTCCCGTGGGGGCGGCACCGGGGAGCTGTTTTTT	CASSSRGGGTGELFF
-	14	many	TRBV3-1	TRBJ1-4	TGTGCCAGCAGCCCCAGTGCAACTAATGAAAAACTGTTTTTT	CASSPSATNEKLFF
-	15	-	TRBV6-1	TRBJ1-6	TGTGCCAGCAGCCCCGGGCTAAATGTGATGGCACCCCTCCACTTT	CASSPGLNVMAPLHF
TRBD1	15	-	TRBV12-3/TRBV12-4	TRBJ2-3	TGTGCCAGCAAACAGCCGGGACAGGGCACAGATACGCAGTATTTT	CASKQPGQGTDTQYF
-	14	-	TRBV27	TRBJ2-3	TGTGCCAGCAGTTATGAGCGGGGCACAGATACGCAGTATTTT	CASSYERGTDTQYF
-	13	-	TRBV9	TRBJ1-1	TGTGCCAGCAGCGTAGCTCTTAGCGGTGAAGCTTTCTTT	CASSVALSGEAFF
-	12	many	TRBV7-2	TRBJ2-1	TGTGCCAGCAGCCCCCCTGTGAATGAGCAGTTCTTC	CASSPPVNEQFF
-	13	many	TRBV24-1	TRBJ2-1	TGTGCCACCAGTGATTTCCGGGTCGATGAGCAGTTCTTC	CATSDFRVDEQFF
TRBD2	19	-	TRBV4-1	TRBJ2-2	TGCGCCAGCAGATCTACGGGACTAGCGGGGCCACCCGACACCGGGGAGCTGTTTTTT	CASRSTGLAGPPDTGELFF
-	16	few	TRBV6-5	TRBJ2-3	TGTGCCAGCAGTTACGTCGAACAGGGTGGGACAGATACGCAGTATTTT	CASSYVEQGGTDTQYF
-	13	many	TRBV2	TRBJ2-1	TGTGCCAGCAGTCCCCGGACGAAGCATGAGCAGTTCTTC	CASSPRTKHEQFF
-	13	-	TRBV20-1	TRBJ2-7	TGCAGTGCCAAGGGCCGCGCGGGGTACGAGCAGTACTTC	CSAKGRAGYEQYF
-	14	-	TRBV5-1	TRBJ1-5	TGCGCCAGCAGCTTGGACAGAATCAATCAGCCCCAGCATTTT	CASSLDRINQPQHF
TRBD2	17	few	TRBV14	TRBJ2-5	TGTGCCAGCAGCCTCGGACTAGCTCGGTCGAGACGGGAGACCCAGTACTTC	CASSLGLARSRRETQYF
TRBD2	16	many	TRBV20-1	TRBJ2-7	TGCAGTGCTATGACTAGCGGGATGAAAACCTCCTACGAGCAGTACTTC	CSAMTSGMKTSYEQYF
TRBD2	17	-	TRBV27	TRBJ2-1	TGTGCCAGCAGTTACCGGACTAGCGGGAGCTTCATCGATGAGCAGTTCTTC	CASSYRTSGSFIDEQFF
-	15	few	TRBV6-1	TRBJ2-1	TGTGCCAGCAGTGAACAGGGGGGGGTCTACAATGAGCAGTTCTTC	CASSEQGGVYNEQFF
-	13	-	TRBV29-1	TRBJ2-3	TGCAGCGTTGAAACAGGGATGTCAGATACGCAGTATTTT	CSVETGMSDTQYF
-	16	few	TRBV6-1	TRBJ2-4	TGTGCCAGCAGTGAGGTTCCGGGGGCGGCCAAAAACATTCAGTACTTC	CASSEVPGAAKNIQYF
-	12	few	TRBV28	TRBJ1-2	TGTGCCAGCAGTCCCCACATATATGGCTACACCTTC	CASSPHIYGYTF
-	16	few	TRBV5-1	TRBJ2-1	TGCGCCAGCAGCTGGAGGACTGGGAGCTCCTACAATGAGCAGTTCTTC	CASSWRTGSSYNEQFF
TRBD1	14	many	TRBV27	TRBJ2-1	TGTGCCAGCTCAGGGACAGGGGGATACAATGAGCAGTTCTTC	CASSGTGGYNEQFF
TRBD2	18	few	TRBV24-1	TRBJ2-2	TGTGCCACCAGTGATTTGTTGGCTAGCGGGCAGAACACCGGGGAGCTGTTTTTT	CATSDLLASGQNTGELFF
TRBD2	16	few	TRBV6-2/TRBV6-3	TRBJ2-2	TGTGCCAGCCTCCTAGCGGGAGGATACAACACCGGGGAGCTGTTTTTT	CASLLAGGYNTGELFF
-	12	-	TRBV6-5	TRBJ1-2	TGTGCCACGGGAGGCATCGAGGATGGCTACACCTTC	CATGGIEDGYTF
TRBD1	15	-	TRBV27	TRBJ2-7	TGTGCCAGCAGTCGACAGGGGGTGAGTGGCTACGAGCAGTACTTC	CASSRQGVSGYEQYF
TRBD1	12	many	TRBV29-1	TRBJ2-3	TGCAGCGTCCAGACAGGGGTAGATACGCAGTATTTT	CSVQTGVDTQYF
-	17	-	TRBV28	TRBJ2-2	TGTGCCAGCAGTTATACTCAAGGGAATTGGGACACCGGGGAGCTGTTTTTT	CASSYTQGNWDTGELFF
-	16	many	TRBV5-1	TRBJ2-3	TGCGCCAGCAGACAGGGCAGCAGTACTAGCACAGATACGCAGTATTTT	CASRQGSSTSTDTQYF
TRBD2	15	-	TRBV20-1	TRBJ2-7	TGCAGTGCTAGGCCAATAGCGGGATCATTCTACGAGCAGTACTTC	CSARPIAGSFYEQYF
-	16	-	TRBV24-1	TRBJ2-1	TGTGCCACCAGTGATTTGTGGGGAGGCTCCTACAATGAGCAGTTCTTC	CATSDLWGGSYNEQFF
-	14	few	TRBV28	TRBJ1-6	TGTGCCATTCCGGGGGGCTCTAGCAATTCACCCCTCCACTTT	CAIPGGSSNSPLHF
-	11	few	TRBV2	TRBJ2-3	TGTGCCAGCAGTGCGGTGGATACGCAGTATTTT	CASSAVDTQYF
TRBD2	15	-	TRBV5-1	TRBJ2-5	TGCGCCAGCAGGCTAGCGGGGGGTTGGCAAGAGACCCAGTACTTC	CASRLAGGWQETQYF
-	13	-	TRBV7-9	TRBJ2-7	TGTGCCAGCAGCCCCTCGCGGGCAGACGAGCAGTACTTC	CASSPSRADEQYF
TRBD2	13	many	TRBV10-2	TRBJ2-5	TGCGCCAGCACCCTAGCGGGGGAAGAGACCCAGTACTTC	CASTLAGEETQYF
-	17	few	TRBV9	TRBJ2-2	TGTGCCAGCAGCGTAGGGTGGGTTAACCTGAACACCGGGGAGCTGTTTTTT	CASSVGWVNLNTGELFF
-	13	many	TRBV5-1	TRBJ2-2	TGCGCCAGCAGCTTCGGACAGACCGGGGAGCTGTTTTTT	CASSFGQTGELFF
TRBD2	12	many	TRBV5-1	TRBJ2-7	TGCGCCAGCAGAACTAGCGGGGAAGAGCAGTACTTC	CASRTSGEEQYF
-	11	few	TRBV29-1	TRBJ2-7	TGCAGCGTTGGACACAGCTACGAGCAGTACTTC	CSVGHSYEQYF
TRBD1	14	many	TRBV7-9	TRBJ1-5	TGTGCCAGCAGCTCCGGGACAGGGACTCAGCCCCAGCATTTT	CASSSGTGTQPQHF
TRBD2	18	many	TRBV29-1	TRBJ2-7	TGCAGCGTTGAAGGGGAGGGCTTGACTAGCGGGACCGCATACGAGCAGTACTTC	CSVEGEGLTSGTAYEQYF